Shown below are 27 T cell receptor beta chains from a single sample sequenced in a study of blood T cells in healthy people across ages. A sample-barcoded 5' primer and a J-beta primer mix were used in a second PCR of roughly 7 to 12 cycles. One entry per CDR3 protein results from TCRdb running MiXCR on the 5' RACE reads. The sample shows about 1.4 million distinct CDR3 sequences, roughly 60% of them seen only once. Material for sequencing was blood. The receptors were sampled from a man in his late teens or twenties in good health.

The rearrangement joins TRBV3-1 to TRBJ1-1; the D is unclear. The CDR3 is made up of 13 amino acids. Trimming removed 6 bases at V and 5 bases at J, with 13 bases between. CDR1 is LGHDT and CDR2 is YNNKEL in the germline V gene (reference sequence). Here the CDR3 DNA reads TGTGCCAGCAGTCCCTTCAGCGAAACTGAAGCTTTCTTT. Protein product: CASSPFSETEAFF.

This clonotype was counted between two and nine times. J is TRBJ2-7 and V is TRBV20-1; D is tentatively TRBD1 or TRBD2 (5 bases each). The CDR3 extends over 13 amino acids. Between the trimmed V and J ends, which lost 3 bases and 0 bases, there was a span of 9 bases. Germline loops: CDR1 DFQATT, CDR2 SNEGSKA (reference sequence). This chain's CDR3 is CSASRESSYEQYF. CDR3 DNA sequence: TGCAGTGCTAGCAGGGAGTCCTCCTACGAGCAGTACTTC.

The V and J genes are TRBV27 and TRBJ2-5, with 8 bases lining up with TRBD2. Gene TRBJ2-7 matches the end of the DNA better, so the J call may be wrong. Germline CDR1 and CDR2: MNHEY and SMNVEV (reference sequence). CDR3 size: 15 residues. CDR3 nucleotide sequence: TGTGCCAGCAGTTCTCTAGCGGGTAATTCCTACGAGCAGTACTTC. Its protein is CASSSLAGNSYEQYF.

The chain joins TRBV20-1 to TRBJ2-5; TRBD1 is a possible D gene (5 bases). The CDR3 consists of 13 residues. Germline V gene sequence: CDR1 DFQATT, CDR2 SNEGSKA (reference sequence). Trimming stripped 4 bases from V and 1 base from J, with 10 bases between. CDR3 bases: TGCAGTGCTAACCCCGACAGCCAAGAGACCCAGTACTTC. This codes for CSANPDSQETQYF.

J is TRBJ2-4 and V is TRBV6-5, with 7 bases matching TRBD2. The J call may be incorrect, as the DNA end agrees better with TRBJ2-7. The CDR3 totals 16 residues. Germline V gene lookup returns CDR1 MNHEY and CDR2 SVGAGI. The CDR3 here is CASSYPRTRGLYEQYF. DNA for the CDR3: TGTGCCAGCAGTTACCCTAGGACTAGGGGCCTCTACGAGCAGTACTTC.

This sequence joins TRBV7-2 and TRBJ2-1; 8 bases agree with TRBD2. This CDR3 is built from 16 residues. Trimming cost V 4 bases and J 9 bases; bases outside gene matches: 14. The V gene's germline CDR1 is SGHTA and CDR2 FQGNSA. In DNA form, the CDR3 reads TGTGCCAGCAGCTGGTTAGCGGGGATTTCTAAGGCTGAGCAGTTCTTC. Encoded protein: CASSWLAGISKAEQFF. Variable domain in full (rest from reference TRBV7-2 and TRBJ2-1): GAGVSQSPSNKVTEKGKDVELRCDPISGHTALYWYRQSLGQGLEFLIYFQGNSAPDKSGLPSDRFSAERTGGSVSTLTIQRTQQEDSAVYLCASSWLAGISKAEQFFGPGTRLTVL.

The chain's CDR3 is CASSPEAGDGYTF. As DNA, the CDR3 is TGTGCCAGCTCACCCGAGGCCGGGGATGGCTACACCTTC. This sequence joins TRBV18 and TRBJ1-2; D is unresolved. V gave up 3 bases and J gave up 6 bases, with 11 bases separating them. The CDR3 runs to 13 residues. Per germline, CDR1 KGHSH and CDR2 LQKENI. The complete variable domain, with remaining parts taken from reference TRBV18 and TRBJ1-2, reads NAGVMQNPRHLVRRRGQEARLRCSPMKGHSHVYWYRQLPEEGLKFMVYLQKENIIDESGMPKERFSAEFPKEGPSILRIQQVVRGDSAAYFCASSPEAGDGYTFGSGTRLTVV.

The CDR3 protein is CSARDLGRGSSEQFF. The DNA for the CDR3 is TGCAGTGCTAGAGATCTAGGTCGGGGTAGCAGTGAGCAGTTCTTC. The chain has TRBV20-1 and TRBJ2-1, with D possibly TRBD2 on 5 matching bases. The CDR3 is made up of 15 amino acids. From germline, CDR1 is DFQATT and CDR2 SNEGSKA (reference sequence). V lost 0 bases and J 9 bases, leaving 18 bases between the germline ends.

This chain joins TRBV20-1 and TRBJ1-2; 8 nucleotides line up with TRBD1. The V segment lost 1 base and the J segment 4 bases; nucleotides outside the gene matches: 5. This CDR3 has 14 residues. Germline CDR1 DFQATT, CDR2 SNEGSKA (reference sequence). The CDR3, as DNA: TGCAGTGCTAGAGTCAGGACAGGGAGCTATGGCTACACCTTC. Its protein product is CSARVRTGSYGYTF.

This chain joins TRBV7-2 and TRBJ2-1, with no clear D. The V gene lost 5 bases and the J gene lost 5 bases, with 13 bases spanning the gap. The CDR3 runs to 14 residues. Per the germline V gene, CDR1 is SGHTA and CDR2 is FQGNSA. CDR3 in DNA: TGTGCCAGCAGCGTGCTTGGACGGGACAATGAGCAGTTCTTC. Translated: CASSVLGRDNEQFF.

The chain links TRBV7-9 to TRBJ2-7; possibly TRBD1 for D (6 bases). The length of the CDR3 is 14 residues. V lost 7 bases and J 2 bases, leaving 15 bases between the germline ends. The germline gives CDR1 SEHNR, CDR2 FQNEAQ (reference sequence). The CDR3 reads CASNSGTLAYEQYF. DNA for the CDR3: TGTGCCAGCAACTCAGGGACACTTGCCTACGAGCAGTACTTC.

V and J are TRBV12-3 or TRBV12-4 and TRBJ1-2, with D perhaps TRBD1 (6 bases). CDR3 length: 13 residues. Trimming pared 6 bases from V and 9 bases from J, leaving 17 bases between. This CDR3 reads CASRSGRGSSYTF. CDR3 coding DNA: TGTGCCAGCAGGTCTGGGAGGGGGTCAAGCTACACCTTC.

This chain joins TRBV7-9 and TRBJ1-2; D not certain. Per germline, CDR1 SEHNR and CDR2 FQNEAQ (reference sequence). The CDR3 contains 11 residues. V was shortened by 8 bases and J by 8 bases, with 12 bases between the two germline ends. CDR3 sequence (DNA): TGTGCCAGCTCCCCCCAACTCGGCTACACCTTC. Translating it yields CASSPQLGYTF.

This chain's CDR3 is CASSTPLAGLTDTQYF. CDR3 sequence (DNA): TGTGCCAGCAGCACCCCACTAGCGGGCCTCACAGATACGCAGTATTTT. The chain has TRBV7-2 and TRBJ2-3, with 9 bases fitting TRBD2. Germline CDR1 SGHTA, CDR2 FQGNSA. There are 16 residues in the CDR3. V was pared by 5 bases and J by 2 bases, with 8 bases of the junction left unmatched.

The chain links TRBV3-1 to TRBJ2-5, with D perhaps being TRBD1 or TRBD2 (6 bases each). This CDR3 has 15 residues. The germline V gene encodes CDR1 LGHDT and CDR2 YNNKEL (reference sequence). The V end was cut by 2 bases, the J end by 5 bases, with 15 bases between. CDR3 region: CASSQQEGEMETQYF. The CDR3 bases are TGTGCCAGCAGCCAACAGGAGGGGGAAATGGAGACCCAGTACTTC.

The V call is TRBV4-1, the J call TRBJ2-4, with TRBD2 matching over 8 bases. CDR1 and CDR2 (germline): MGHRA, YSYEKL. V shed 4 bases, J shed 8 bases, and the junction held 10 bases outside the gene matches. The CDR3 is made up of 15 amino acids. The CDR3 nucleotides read TGCGCCAGCAGCCTCAGCTACATCGGGGGGGACATTCAGTACTTC. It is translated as CASSLSYIGGDIQYF.

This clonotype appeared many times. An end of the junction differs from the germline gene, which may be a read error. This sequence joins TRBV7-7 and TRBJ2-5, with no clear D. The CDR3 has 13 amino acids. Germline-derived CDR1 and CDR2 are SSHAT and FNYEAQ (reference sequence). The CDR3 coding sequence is TGTGCTAGCAGCTTAGGCACGGAAGAGACCCAGTACTTC. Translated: CASSLGTEETQYF.

This CDR3 is CASSLVAGSNQPQHF. CDR3 DNA sequence: TGTGCCAGCAGCTTAGTGGCGGGTAGCAATCAGCCCCAGCATTTT. The gene calls are TRBV7-6 and TRBJ1-5, with D hard to call. V was pared by 1 base and J by 0 bases, with 7 bases between. This CDR3 is built from 15 residues. Germline assignment: CDR1 SGHVS and CDR2 FNYEAQ.

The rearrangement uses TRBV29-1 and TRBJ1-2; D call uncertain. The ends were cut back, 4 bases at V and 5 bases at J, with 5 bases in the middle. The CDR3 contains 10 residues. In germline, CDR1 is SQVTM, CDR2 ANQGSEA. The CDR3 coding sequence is TGCAGCGTTGGTGGGTATGGCTACACCTTC. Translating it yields CSVGGYGYTF.

The CDR3 loop is CASSRIGDYEQYF. The CDR3 DNA reads as TGTGCCAGCAGCCGGATCGGAGACTACGAGCAGTACTTC. The chain couples TRBV3-1 to TRBJ2-4; no firm D call. The DNA end is a closer match to TRBJ2-7, so the J assignment may be wrong. The CDR3 spans 13 residues. Germline CDR1 reads LGHDT; CDR2 reads YNNKEL (reference sequence).

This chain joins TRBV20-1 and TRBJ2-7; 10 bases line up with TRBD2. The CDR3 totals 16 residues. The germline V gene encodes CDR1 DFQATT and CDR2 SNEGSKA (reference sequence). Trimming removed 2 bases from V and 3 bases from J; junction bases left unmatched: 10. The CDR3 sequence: CSARNTRLAGLYEQYF. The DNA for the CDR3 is TGCAGTGCTAGAAATACCAGACTAGCGGGCCTCTACGAGCAGTACTTC.

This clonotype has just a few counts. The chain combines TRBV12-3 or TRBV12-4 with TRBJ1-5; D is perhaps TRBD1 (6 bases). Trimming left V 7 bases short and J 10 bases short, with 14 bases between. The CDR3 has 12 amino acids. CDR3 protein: CASTEGGGPQHF. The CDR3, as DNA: TGTGCCAGCACGGAGGGGGGTGGTCCCCAGCATTTT.

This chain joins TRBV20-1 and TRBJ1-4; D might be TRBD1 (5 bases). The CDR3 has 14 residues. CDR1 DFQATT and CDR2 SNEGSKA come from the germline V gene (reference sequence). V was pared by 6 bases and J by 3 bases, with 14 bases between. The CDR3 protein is CSALGRVPNEKLFF. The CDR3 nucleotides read TGCAGTGCCCTGGGCAGGGTTCCTAATGAAAAACTGTTTTTT.

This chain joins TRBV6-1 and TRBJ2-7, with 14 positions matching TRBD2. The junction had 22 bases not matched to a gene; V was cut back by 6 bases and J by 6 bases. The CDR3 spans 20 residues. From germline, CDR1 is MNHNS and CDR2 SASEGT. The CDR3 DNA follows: TGTGCCAGCAGCCGGGCCCCGGGACTAGCGGGAGAAGGTCCTCCTCGCGAGCAGTACTTC. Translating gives CASSRAPGLAGEGPPREQYF.

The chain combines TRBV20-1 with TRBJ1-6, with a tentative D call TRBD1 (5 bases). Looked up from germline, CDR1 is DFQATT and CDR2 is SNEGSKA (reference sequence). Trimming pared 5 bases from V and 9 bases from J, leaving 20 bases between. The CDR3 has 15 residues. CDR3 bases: TGCAGTGCTGATTTCGTGGTGGGGCGCCTTTCACCCCTCCACTTT. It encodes CSADFVVGRLSPLHF.

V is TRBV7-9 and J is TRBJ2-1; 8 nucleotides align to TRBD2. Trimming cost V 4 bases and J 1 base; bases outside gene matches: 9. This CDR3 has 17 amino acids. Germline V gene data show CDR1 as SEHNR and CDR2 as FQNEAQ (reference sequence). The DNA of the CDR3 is TGTGCCAGCAGCTCCTTGCGGGGGGATATATCCTACAATGAGCAGTTCTTC. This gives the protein CASSSLRGDISYNEQFF.

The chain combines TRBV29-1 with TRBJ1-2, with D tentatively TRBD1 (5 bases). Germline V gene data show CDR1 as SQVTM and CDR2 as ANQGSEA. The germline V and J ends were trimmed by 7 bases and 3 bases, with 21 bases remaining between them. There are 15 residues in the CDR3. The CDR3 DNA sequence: TGCAGCGCCAGGGACGGGCACACCTATGACTATGGCTACACCTTC. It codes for CSARDGHTYDYGYTF.